The next 20 T cell receptor beta chains were all read from a single sample in a study of long-term antiretroviral therapy in people with HIV. A v3.0 immunoSEQ assay was performed at survey level. Profiled with immunoSEQ multiplex PCR; TCRdb holds only in-frame clones, not every one. This sample has under 9,000 clones, with more than 65% found just once. The material sequenced was unsorted PBMCs, taken less than 2.7 years before starting antiretroviral therapy. These receptors were collected from a man in his forties or fifties with HIV.

The J gene is TRBJ2-2, the V gene TRBV19, with D maybe TRBD1 (5 bases). Between the trimmed V and J ends, which lost 2 bases and 1 base, there was a span of 5 bases. This CDR3 spans 14 amino acids. The germline V gene encodes CDR1 LNHDA and CDR2 SQIVND (reference sequence). The CDR3 nucleotides read TGTGCCAGTAGTATAAGGGGGAACACCGGGGAGCTGTTTTTT. Protein product: CASSIRGNTGELFF.

The V gene is TRBV4-3, the J gene TRBJ2-1, with a tentative D call TRBD1 (6 bases). The CDR3 sequence is 19 residues long. Trimming removed 2 bases from V and 0 bases from J, with 20 bases in between. Germline values: CDR1 LGHNA, CDR2 YSLEER. The CDR3 DNA is TGCGCCAGCAGCCAACGAGGGGTCCGGGACACCAGCTCCTACAATGAGCAGTTCTTC. As protein: CASSQRGVRDTSSYNEQFF.

CDR3 sequence (DNA): TGTGCCACAAGCCCTAGCACAGATACGCAGTATTTT. It translates to CATSPSTDTQYF. The chain has TRBV5-4 and TRBJ2-3; D is unresolved. V lost 9 bases and J lost 0, with 8 bases in between. The germline V gene encodes CDR1 SGHNT and CDR2 YYREEE (reference sequence). This CDR3 has 12 amino acids.

Only one count was recorded for this clone. V gene TRBV5-1 combines with J gene TRBJ1-1; the D gene is possibly TRBD1 (5 bases). The germline V gene has CDR1 SGHRS and CDR2 YFSETQ. This CDR3 spans 14 amino acids. The germline V and J ends were trimmed by 0 bases and 3 bases, with 9 bases remaining between them. This chain's CDR3 is CASSLEGADTEAFF. The CDR3 DNA is TGCGCCAGCAGCTTGGAAGGGGCGGACACTGAAGCTTTCTTT.

V gene TRBV2 combines with J gene TRBJ2-1; 10 bases are shared with TRBD2. CDR1 SNHLY and CDR2 FYNNEI come from the germline V gene. Trimming at V came to 2 bases and at J to 5 bases, leaving 0 bases not matched to a gene. The CDR3 length is 14 residues. The CDR3 spells CASSETSGDNEQFF. As DNA, the CDR3 is TGTGCCAGCAGTGAAACTAGCGGGGACAATGAGCAGTTCTTC.

This chain links TRBV6-6 with TRBJ2-7; TRBD2 matches at 8 bases. Trimming took 2 bases from V and 6 from J; bases not matched to a gene: 6. Looked up from germline, CDR1 is MNHNY and CDR2 is SVGAGI (reference sequence). This CDR3 contains 14 residues. DNA for the CDR3: TGTGCCAGCAGTTACATAGCGGGGATCTCCGAGCAGTACTTC. This gives the protein CASSYIAGISEQYF.

This clone appeared a few times. This chain joins TRBV2 and TRBJ1-5; 8 nucleotides line up with TRBD1. Germline trimming cut 6 bases from V and 1 base from J; bases unmatched to any gene: 2. CDR1 and CDR2 (germline): SNHLY, FYNNEI. CDR3 length: 14 residues. The DNA of the CDR3 is TGTGCCAGCAGGGACAGGGTGAGCAATCAGCCCCAGCATTTT. Its protein product is CASRDRVSNQPQHF.

This clone was detected only a few times. This sequence joins TRBV4-1 and TRBJ1-6; D unresolved. V shed 1 base and J shed 5 bases, with 9 bases lying between them. The CDR3 is made up of 15 amino acids. Germline CDR1 reads MGHRA; CDR2 reads YSYEKL. The CDR3 protein is CASSQVGNDNSPLHF. CDR3 in DNA: TGCGCCAGCAGCCAAGTTGGTAATGATAATTCACCCCTCCACTTT.

The V gene is TRBV10-3, the J gene TRBJ2-7; the D is unclear. The CDR3 is 14 amino acids. Germline V gene sequence: CDR1 ENHRY, CDR2 SYGVKD. V lost 0 bases to trimming and J lost 3 bases, with 9 bases between them. This CDR3 is CAISESTRLYEQYF. For the CDR3, the DNA is TGTGCCATCAGTGAGTCGACTCGGCTCTACGAGCAGTACTTC.

V is TRBV7-8 and J is TRBJ2-2; the match to TRBD1 covers 11 bases. The J segment lost 0 bases and the V segment lost 4 bases, leaving 7 bases of the junction unmatched. Germline V gene data show CDR1 as SGHVS and CDR2 as FQNEAQ. This CDR3 is 18 amino acids long. The CDR3 nucleotides read TGTGCCAGCAGCTCCCGCACGGGACAGGGGGCGAACACCGGGGAGCTGTTTTTT. Translated, it gives CASSSRTGQGANTGELFF.

The V and J genes are TRBV7-2 and TRBJ2-3; 7 nucleotides line up with TRBD1. The CDR3 runs to 13 residues. Trimming took 5 bases from V and 6 from J; bases not matched to a gene: 5. CDR1 is SGHTA, CDR2 FQGNSA, per germline. The DNA of the CDR3 is TGTGCCAGCAGCCCGATGACAGGGGATACGCAGTATTTT. This codes for CASSPMTGDTQYF.

V and J are TRBV19 and TRBJ1-5, with no clear D. V was cut by 6 bases and J by 4 bases, with 7 bases left in between. Germline V gene sequence: CDR1 LNHDA, CDR2 SQIVND (reference sequence). CDR3 length: 12 amino acids. This CDR3 is CASRDLNQPQHF. CDR3 nucleotides: TGTGCCAGTAGGGATCTAAATCAGCCCCAGCATTTT.

V usage is TRBV2 and J usage is TRBJ2-7; 8 bases line up with TRBD1. The germline gives CDR1 SNHLY, CDR2 FYNNEI. CDR3 length: 16 amino acids. With V trimmed by 2 bases and J by 1 base, 7 bases remained unmatched. Here the CDR3 DNA reads TGTGCCAGCAGTGAAAATCGGAACAGGGGGTCCTACGAGCAGTACTTC. Its translation: CASSENRNRGSYEQYF.

This chain links TRBV5-1 with TRBJ2-7, with D unresolved. The CDR3 sequence is 16 residues long. Germline CDR1 and CDR2: SGHRS and YFSETQ. Trimming shortened V by 0 bases and J by 1 base, and 14 bases separated the two germline ends. The CDR3 protein is CASSLAVSSRSYEQYF. For the CDR3, the DNA is TGCGCCAGCAGCTTGGCCGTTAGCTCGCGGTCCTACGAGCAGTACTTC.

The chain is built from TRBV10-1 and TRBJ1-5; D not resolved. Trimming pared 2 bases from V and 4 bases from J, leaving 6 bases between. The CDR3 has 13 residues. Germline V CDR1 and CDR2: WNHNN, SYGVQD (reference sequence). CDR3 loop: CASSEGGNQPQHF. In DNA form, the CDR3 reads TGCGCCAGCAGTGAGGGCGGGAATCAGCCCCAGCATTTT.

This chain uses TRBV29-1 with TRBJ2-3, with a possible D match to TRBD2 (7 bases). The germline CDR1 and CDR2 sequences are SQVTM and ANQGSEA. This CDR3 has 17 amino acids. Trimming took off 8 bases at V and 0 bases at J, with 24 bases between the two ends. The CDR3 coding sequence is TGCAGCTTCCTGAGGGGGGGAAGTACTCTTAGCACAGATACGCAGTATTTT. Its protein product is CSFLRGGSTLSTDTQYF.

The chain joins TRBV30 to TRBJ1-5, with 8 bases fitting TRBD1. CDR3 length equals 19 residues. The germline V gene has CDR1 GTSNPN and CDR2 SVGIG (reference sequence). Losses at the gene ends were 1 base for V and 0 bases for J; bases not matched to a gene: 14. The CDR3 region is CAWSAQDRGRGHSNQPQHF. As DNA, the CDR3 is TGTGCCTGGAGTGCACAAGACAGGGGAAGAGGGCATAGCAATCAGCCCCAGCATTTT. Variable domain in full (rest from reference TRBV30 and TRBJ1-5): SQTIHQWPATLVQPVGSPLSLECTVEGTSNPNLYWYRQAAGRGLQLLFYSVGIGQISSEVPQNLSASRPQDRQFILSSKKLLLSDSGFYLCAWSAQDRGRGHSNQPQHFGDGTRLSIL.

The rearrangement uses TRBV12-5 and TRBJ1-5; D call uncertain. The CDR3 sequence is 13 residues long. The V gene lost 2 bases and the J gene lost 6 bases, with 8 bases spanning the gap. Germline CDR1 and CDR2: LGHNT and FRNRAP. This CDR3 reads CASGLPNSQPQHF. Written as DNA, the CDR3 is TGTGCTAGTGGTTTGCCGAATAGTCAGCCCCAGCATTTT.

The J gene is TRBJ1-2, the V gene TRBV4-1, with 7 bases identical to TRBD1. The CDR3 sequence is 17 residues long. CDR1 is MGHRA, CDR2 YSYEKL, per germline. V gave up 0 bases and J gave up 3 bases; unmatched junction bases: 10. The CDR3 sequence is CASSQDPQQGLDYGYTF. The CDR3 nucleotides read TGCGCCAGCAGCCAAGACCCCCAACAGGGGTTGGACTATGGCTACACCTTC.

The gene calls are TRBV2 and TRBJ2-3; 10 nucleotides match TRBD2. The CDR3 is 16 amino acids. Looked up from germline, CDR1 is SNHLY and CDR2 is FYNNEI. V lost 5 bases and J lost 1; bases outside the gene matches: 6. The CDR3 nucleotides are TGTGCCAGCAGTTCGTCTCTAGCGGGGGGCACAGATACGCAGTATTTT. It yields the protein CASSSSLAGGTDTQYF.